The 18 T cell receptor beta chains reported below all come from one sample, sequenced in a study of beta chain features in type 1 diabetes. Expressed TCRB transcripts were sequenced, since all the RNA that had been isolated was reverse transcribed. Some clones are missing from TCRdb's copy, which holds only in-frame ones; the method was immunoSEQ multiplex PCR. Found here are 970,000 or so clones, around a sixth of them singletons; the top ten hold 0.02% to 0.03%. The specimen sequenced was naive CD4+ T cells from blood. The receptors originated from a woman aged 18-29 years in good health.

This clone appeared a few times. The chain joins TRBV4-3 to TRBJ2-7; a weak D match, TRBD2 (6 bases). Germline CDR1 LGHNA, CDR2 YSLEER. The CDR3 runs 18 residues. V lost 0 bases to trimming and J lost 6 bases, with 24 bases between them. The CDR3 is CASSQERSHGTWASEQYF. The CDR3, as DNA: TGCGCCAGCAGCCAAGAGCGGTCGCATGGGACTTGGGCCTCCGAGCAGTACTTC.

This clone appeared a few times. The chain employs TRBV7-2 and TRBJ2-4; tentative D call: TRBD2 (6 bases). The CDR3 is 17 amino acids. CDR1 and CDR2 from the germline V gene are SGHTA and FQGNSA. V was pared by 1 base and J by 2 bases, with 15 bases between. CDR3 in amino acids: CASSLVSGGGSKNIQYF. The CDR3 nucleotides are TGTGCCAGCAGCTTAGTATCCGGGGGTGGGTCCAAAAACATTCAGTACTTC.

This clone has just a few counts. This rearrangement joins TRBV6-6 to TRBJ2-7, with TRBD2 as a possible D gene (6 bases). V was clipped by 2 bases and J by 1 base, with 9 bases between them. Germline V lookup: CDR1 MNHNY, CDR2 SVGAGI (reference sequence). The CDR3 extends over 14 amino acids. CDR3 sequence: CASSYAEGSYEQYF. CDR3 bases: TGTGCCAGCAGTTACGCGGAGGGGTCCTACGAGCAGTACTTC.

The chain has TRBV10-1 and TRBJ1-6; 7 bases fit TRBD1. The germline CDR1 and CDR2 sequences are WNHNN and SYGVQD (reference sequence). CDR3 length equals 17 residues. J gave up 8 bases and V 2 bases, and 12 bases lay outside the gene matches. The CDR3 reads CASSEEKTRTGDSPLHF. The CDR3, as DNA: TGCGCCAGCAGTGAGGAGAAGACCCGGACAGGAGATTCACCCCTCCACTTT.

This clone was counted between two and nine times. V usage is TRBV5-1 and J usage is TRBJ2-3, with D unresolved. Looked up from germline, CDR1 is SGHRS and CDR2 is YFSETQ. V gave up 0 bases and J gave up 0 bases, with 14 bases separating them. The CDR3 covers 17 residues. For the CDR3, the DNA is TGCGCCAGCAGCTTGGTTCAAGGGCGTCCTAGCACAGATACGCAGTATTTT. Protein sequence: CASSLVQGRPSTDTQYF.

V is TRBV28 and J is TRBJ1-1; D unresolved. The CDR3 loop spans 12 amino acids. Germline V CDR1 and CDR2: MDHEN, SYDVKM. Trimming left V 7 bases short and J 4 bases short, with 10 bases between. The CDR3 protein is CASTAEITEAFF. For the CDR3, the DNA is TGTGCCAGCACCGCGGAAATCACTGAAGCTTTCTTT.

This chain connects TRBV18 to TRBJ2-1, with 7 bases aligning to TRBD1. V dropped 1 base and J dropped 6; count of bases not matched to a gene: 6. Germline-derived CDR1 and CDR2 are KGHSH and LQKENI. This CDR3 contains 15 residues. The CDR3 region is CASSPRLRQGNEQFF. The CDR3 DNA is TGTGCCAGCTCACCACGGTTAAGACAGGGCAATGAGCAGTTCTTC.

The chain uses TRBV18 and TRBJ2-1; TRBD2 aligns across 10 bases. V lost 0 bases, J lost 6 bases, and 5 bases stayed unmatched. This CDR3 comprises 16 residues. Germline V CDR1 and CDR2: KGHSH, LQKENI. The CDR3, as DNA: TGTGCCAGCTCACCACCGTCTAGCGGGAGTGTCAATGAGCAGTTCTTC. Translating it yields CASSPPSSGSVNEQFF.

There are a few counts of this clone. The chain joins TRBV18 to TRBJ2-5, with D perhaps TRBD2 (6 bases). Per germline, CDR1 KGHSH and CDR2 LQKENI. The CDR3 has 16 amino acids. Between the trimmed V and J ends, which lost 4 bases and 5 bases, there was a span of 20 bases. The CDR3 DNA reads as TGTGCCAGCTCACTGCCCGGGAGAGCTGTCGGGGAGACCCAGTACTTC. This gives the protein CASSLPGRAVGETQYF.

A remark on this clone: The same CDR3 can be traced to other DNA sequences in this sample. J is TRBJ2-2 and V is TRBV9; 10 bases map to TRBD2. The CDR3 runs 16 residues. V trimming: 2 bases; J trimming: 2 bases; junction bases outside the gene matches: 3. CDR1 is SGDLS and CDR2 is YYNGEE in the germline V gene. CDR3 coding DNA: TGTGCCAGCAGCGTCGGACTAGCGGTTAACACCGGGGAGCTGTTTTTT. The encoded protein is CASSVGLAVNTGELFF.

This clone has a handful of counts. The chain joins TRBV5-4 to TRBJ2-5; TRBD2 matches 13 bases. The CDR3 spans 16 residues. V lost 4 bases and J lost 5; bases outside the gene matches: 8. Germline assignment: CDR1 SGHNT and CDR2 YYREEE (reference sequence). This CDR3 is CASSGRTSGSRETQYF. The DNA of the CDR3 is TGTGCCAGCAGCGGACGGACTAGCGGGAGTAGGGAGACCCAGTACTTC.

The genes are TRBV7-8 and TRBJ2-2; D uncertain. The germline V gene has CDR1 SGHVS and CDR2 FQNEAQ. This CDR3 comprises 15 residues. V was shortened by 1 base and J by 3 bases, with 9 bases between the two germline ends. CDR3 amino acids: CASSLELGYTGELFF. Written as DNA, the CDR3 is TGTGCCAGCAGCTTAGAACTCGGATACACCGGGGAGCTGTTTTTT.

This clone was picked up a small number of times. The chain has TRBV15 and TRBJ2-7; no firm D call. The CDR3 is 15 amino acids. The germline gives CDR1 LNHNV, CDR2 YYDKDF (reference sequence). V was shortened by 0 bases and J by 3 bases, with 12 bases between the two germline ends. Here the CDR3 DNA reads TGTGCCACCAGCAGAGAGATGCAGACGAGCTACGAGCAGTACTTC. Translated: CATSREMQTSYEQYF.

The gene calls are TRBV5-4 and TRBJ2-6; D might be TRBD2 (5 bases). Germline-derived CDR1 and CDR2 are SGHNT and YYREEE (reference sequence). This CDR3 contains 14 residues. V lost 4 bases, J lost 9 bases, and 14 bases lay in between. The CDR3 DNA reads as TGTGCCAGCAGCCTTGACGGAGGCAACAACGTCCTGACTTTC. It encodes CASSLDGGNNVLTF.

V and J are TRBV11-2 and TRBJ2-7; possible D gene TRBD1, 5 bases. The V end was cut by 5 bases, the J end by 0 bases, with 11 bases between. The CDR3 length is 14 residues. Looked up from germline, CDR1 is SGHAT and CDR2 is FQNNGV. CDR3 sequence (DNA): TGTGCCAGCAGCACAGGCCTCAACTCCTACGAGCAGTACTTC. Its translation: CASSTGLNSYEQYF.

The rearrangement uses TRBV5-4 and TRBJ1-2; D ambiguous. The ends were cut back, 2 bases at V and 4 bases at J, with 12 bases in the middle. CDR1 is SGHNT, CDR2 YYREEE, per germline (reference sequence). This CDR3 region has 14 residues. DNA for the CDR3: TGTGCCAGCAGCTTTGCACAAAACTCCTATGGCTACACCTTC. Translating it yields CASSFAQNSYGYTF.

The table lists this clone with a few counts. V usage is TRBV28 and J usage is TRBJ2-3, with D possibly being TRBD2 (6 bases). The CDR3 is 16 residues long. Trimming stripped 6 bases from V and 0 bases from J, with 16 bases between. The V gene's germline CDR1 is MDHEN and CDR2 SYDVKM. DNA of the CDR3: TGTGCCAGCAGCGCCAGGGCGGGGACTAGCACAGATACGCAGTATTTT. It yields the protein CASSARAGTSTDTQYF.

The chain links TRBV7-2 to TRBJ2-3, with D possibly TRBD2 on 5 matching bases. Trimming left V 3 bases short and J 2 bases short, with 12 bases between. There are 15 residues in the CDR3. Germline CDR1 is SGHTA and CDR2 is FQGNSA. CDR3 DNA sequence: TGTGCCAGCAGCTTGGCCCGGGAACTCACAGATACGCAGTATTTT. It translates to CASSLARELTDTQYF.